These 11 T cell receptor beta chains came from one sample sequenced in a study of shared clonotypes between healthy human individuals. Data came from immunoSEQ multiplex PCR; TCRdb stores just in-frame clones and leaves some out. This table holds millions of clones, about 95% found once. Naive CD8 cells comprised CD45RO-negative, CCR7-positively selected cells, excluding terminally differentiated effector memory CD45RA+ cells. The sample comprised naive CD8+ T cells sorted from blood. These receptors all stem from a young man in good health.

The chain recombines TRBV9 with TRBJ1-4, with TRBD1 as a possible D gene (6 bases). This CDR3 has 16 residues. CDR1 is SGDLS, CDR2 YYNGEE, per germline. V shed 0 bases and J shed 0 bases, with 9 bases lying between them. The CDR3 loop reads CASSVGGQPTNEKLFF. In DNA, the CDR3 is TGTGCCAGCAGCGTAGGAGGACAGCCAACTAATGAAAAACTGTTTTTT.

The V and J genes are TRBV30 and TRBJ2-5; possible D gene TRBD1, 8 bases. V dropped 3 bases and J dropped 5 bases, with 13 bases sitting between them. Germline-derived CDR1 and CDR2 are GTSNPN and SVGIG (reference sequence). CDR3 length: 13 amino acids. The CDR3 sequence: CAWSPQGGETQYF. The CDR3 DNA is TGTGCCTGGAGCCCACAGGGGGGGGAGACCCAGTACTTC.

The chain joins TRBV2 to TRBJ2-3, with D possibly matching TRBD2 (6 bases). This CDR3 region has 16 residues. Trimming took 3 bases from V and 0 from J, leaving 13 bases between them. CDR1 is SNHLY, CDR2 FYNNEI, per germline. The CDR3, as DNA: TGTGCCAGCAGTGACCCGGACGGAGGGAGCACAGATACGCAGTATTTT. Translated, it gives CASSDPDGGSTDTQYF.

Details on this clone: Other DNA sequences of this sample code for an identical CDR3. This chain joins TRBV7-9 and TRBJ1-2; TRBD1 might be the D (5 bases). The CDR3 runs to 14 residues. Trimming pared 1 base from V and 4 bases from J, leaving 10 bases between. CDR1 and CDR2 from the germline V gene are SEHNR and FQNEAQ (reference sequence). Here the CDR3 reads CASSLGAGGYGYTF. CDR3 DNA sequence: TGTGCCAGCAGCTTAGGTGCCGGGGGCTATGGCTACACCTTC. The complete variable domain, with remaining parts taken from reference TRBV7-9 and TRBJ1-2, reads DTGVSQNPRHKITKRGQNVTFRCDPISEHNRLYWYRQTLGQGPEFLTYFQNEAQLEKSRLLSDRFSAERPKGSFSTLEIQRTEQGDSAMYLCASSLGAGGYGYTFGSGTRLTVV.

The chain joins TRBV5-4 to TRBJ1-4, with TRBD1 as a possible D gene (6 bases). This CDR3 has 14 amino acids. V was shortened by 3 bases and J by 8 bases, with 14 bases between the two germline ends. Germline V gene sequence: CDR1 SGHNT, CDR2 YYREEE (reference sequence). The CDR3 here is CASSSYREEEKLFF. The CDR3 DNA reads as TGTGCCAGCAGCTCCTACAGGGAAGAGGAAAAACTGTTTTTT. The whole variable domain, filled in from reference TRBV5-4 and TRBJ1-4, reads ETGVTQSPTHLIKTRGQQVTLRCSSQSGHNTVSWYQQALGQGPQFIFQYYREEENGRGNFPPRFSGLQFPNYSSELNVNALELDDSALYLCASSSYREEEKLFFGSGTQLSVL.

V and J are TRBV18 and TRBJ1-3; tentatively, D is TRBD1 (5 bases). CDR3 length equals 14 residues. The ends were cut back, 3 bases at V and 2 bases at J, with 8 bases in the middle. Germline lookup yields CDR1 KGHSH and CDR2 LQKENI. This chain's CDR3 is CASSPRVAGNTIYF. The CDR3 region has the DNA TGTGCCAGCTCACCCAGGGTCGCTGGAAACACCATATATTTT.

The rearrangement links TRBV4-1 to TRBJ2-7; 10 nucleotides match TRBD2. In germline, CDR1 is MGHRA, CDR2 YSYEKL. This CDR3 spans 17 amino acids. With V trimmed by 1 base and J by 7 bases, 13 bases remained unmatched. The CDR3 loop is CASSQGVSGRANWEQYF. The CDR3 coding sequence is TGCGCCAGCAGCCAAGGGGTCAGCGGGAGGGCAAATTGGGAGCAGTACTTC.

The chain uses TRBV7-9 and TRBJ2-1, with 11 nucleotides matching TRBD2. The CDR3 has 15 residues. CDR1 SEHNR and CDR2 FQNEAQ come from the germline V gene (reference sequence). Trimming removed 5 bases from V and 10 bases from J; junction bases left unmatched: 10. Here the CDR3 DNA reads TGTGCCAGCAGCCCAAAAGGGACTAGCGGAGGAGAGCAGTTCTTC. Protein sequence: CASSPKGTSGGEQFF.

Turning to this clone: This specimen includes other DNA sequences encoding the same CDR3. The chain couples TRBV7-9 to TRBJ2-3; D uncertain. The germline V gene has CDR1 SEHNR and CDR2 FQNEAQ (reference sequence). The germline V and J ends were trimmed by 4 bases and 2 bases, with 4 bases remaining between them. The CDR3 loop spans 12 amino acids. CDR3 DNA sequence: TGTGCCAGCAGCTCTTACACAGATACGCAGTATTTT. This encodes CASSSYTDTQYF.

The genes are TRBV4-1 and TRBJ2-2, with D possibly TRBD1 on 5 matching bases. CDR1 and CDR2 (germline): MGHRA, YSYEKL. Deletions cut 0 bases from V and 6 bases from J, with 11 bases between. The CDR3 is made up of 15 amino acids. In DNA form, the CDR3 reads TGCGCCAGCAGCCAAGAGTCAGGGCTTCCCGGGGAGCTGTTTTTT. Encoded protein: CASSQESGLPGELFF.

The chain joins TRBV11-2 to TRBJ1-1, with unresolved D. V was shortened by 0 bases and J by 5 bases, with 19 bases between the two germline ends. The CDR3 contains 17 residues. The germline CDR1 and CDR2 sequences are SGHAT and FQNNGV. DNA of the CDR3: TGTGCCAGCAGCTTAGATCTGTGGGAGTCCGGATGGACTGAAGCTTTCTTT. This encodes CASSLDLWESGWTEAFF.